Listed here is a single TCR beta chain. This sample was included in a study of T cell changes during pregnancy in multiple sclerosis. CDR1 and CDR2 (germline): SGHRS, YFSETQ. With V trimmed by 7 bases and J by 0 bases, 0 bases remained unmatched. The CDR3 covers 15 residues. Sequencing was performed with immunoSEQ multiplex PCR; in TCRdb, only in-frame clones are kept and a portion is missing. The sample lists tens of thousands of clones; around nine tenths were seen once. V usage is TRBV5-1 and J usage is TRBJ2-1, with 14 bases that match TRBD2. This specimen was peripheral blood, taken in the second trimester of pregnancy. The source is a female donor with multiple sclerosis, enrolled in a pregnancy study. The CDR3 sequence: CASGLAGGSYNEQFF. In DNA, the CDR3 is TGCGCCAGCGGACTAGCGGGAGGCTCCTACAATGAGCAGTTCTTC.